The clone carrying this T cell receptor (beta chain) came up many times. Its antigen remains unidentified. The source of the sample is a study of T cell repertoires in cytomegalovirus infection. The V gene's germline CDR1 is SGHTA and CDR2 FQGNSA. J gave up 3 bases and V 5 bases, and 8 bases lay outside the gene matches. This CDR3 region has 17 residues. MiXCR, applied by TCRdb to the reads, yields one record per CDR3 protein. The sample comprises about 350,000 distinct CDR3 sequences, 34% of which are singletons, and approximately 12% rests with the top ten. J is TRBJ2-3 and V is TRBV7-2; 13 bases agree with TRBD2. The sequencing used cultured PBMCs, collected from culture after CMV antigen stimulation. The receptor was isolated from a human donor in good health (CMV status not recorded). Some clones in this sample may be carry-over from other donors' samples. This chain's CDR3 is CASSLLGLAGVTDTQYF. The CDR3 DNA sequence: TGTGCCAGCAGCCTACTAGGACTAGCGGGAGTGACAGATACGCAGTATTTT.